This TCR beta chain was sequenced for a study of shared clonotypes between healthy human individuals. The repertoire was sequenced with immunoSEQ multiplex PCR; TCRdb's copy has only in-frame clones and lacks some. This sample has a few hundred thousand clones, with roughly 72% found just once. Trimming removed 4 bases from V and 7 bases from J; junction bases left unmatched: 8. Germline V gives CDR1 SGHTS, CDR2 YDEGEE. There are 15 residues in the CDR3. The rearrangement uses TRBV5-8 and TRBJ1-4; 9 bases agree with TRBD1. Sequencing input: PBMCs. The sequence came from a woman aged 40 to 50 in good health. Some clones in this sample may be carry-over from other donors' samples. DNA for the CDR3: TGTGCCAGCAGCCTGAGCCGGGACAGGGCTGAAAAACTGTTTTTT. Its translation: CASSLSRDRAEKLFF.